The 10 T cell receptor beta chains in this list originate from one sample, sequenced in a study of blood T cell repertoires in COVID-19. The table came from immunoSEQ multiplex PCR; TCRdb's copy has only in-frame clones and leaves some out. The sample lists some 120,000 clones, over 70% seen once, with 5.9% in the top ten. Sequencing used peripheral blood. The receptors were gathered from a man aged 80 or over with active or convalescent COVID-19.

CDR3 sequence (DNA): TGTGCCAGCAGCTTAACCGCAACGGCGGGGGAGCAGTACTTC. Residues: CASSLTATAGEQYF. The chain recombines TRBV7-6 with TRBJ2-7, with D tentatively TRBD2 (6 bases). The germline gives CDR1 SGHVS, CDR2 FNYEAQ. V lost 2 bases, J lost 7 bases, and 15 bases lay in between. The CDR3 spans 14 residues.

The rearrangement links TRBV7-9 to TRBJ1-2, with unresolved D. CDR1 is SEHNR and CDR2 is FQNEAQ in the germline V gene (reference sequence). CDR3 length: 15 residues. V dropped 5 bases and J dropped 8 bases, with 21 bases sitting between them. The CDR3 spells CASSPPGDHQRGYTF. Here the CDR3 DNA reads TGTGCCAGCAGCCCCCCGGGAGACCATCAGAGGGGCTACACCTTC.

The CDR3, as DNA: TGTGCCAGCAGCGTAGATGTGGGACAGGGCGAGACCCAGTACTTC. This translates into CASSVDVGQGETQYF. The chain uses TRBV9 and TRBJ2-5, with TRBD1 matching over 9 bases. The CDR3 totals 15 residues. The V gene end was trimmed by 0 bases and the J gene end by 5 bases; junction bases not matched to a gene: 5. From germline, CDR1 is SGDLS and CDR2 YYNGEE.

This clone appeared once. The chain employs TRBV7-2 and TRBJ1-1; D is perhaps TRBD1 (6 bases). The length of the CDR3 is 14 residues. The V and J ends lost 5 bases and 4 bases respectively, with 14 bases between them. Looked up from germline, CDR1 is SGHTA and CDR2 is FQGNSA. The CDR3 reads CASSQQGGITEAFF. CDR3 DNA: TGTGCCAGCAGCCAACAGGGCGGAATCACTGAAGCTTTCTTT.

CDR3 sequence reads: CASSPRGLETQYF. The CDR3, as DNA: TGCGCCAGCAGCCCCAGGGGGCTGGAGACCCAGTACTTC. The chain couples TRBV5-1 to TRBJ2-5, with 8 bases fitting TRBD1. CDR1 is SGHRS and CDR2 is YFSETQ in the germline V gene. Losses at the gene ends were 4 bases for V and 5 bases for J; bases not matched to a gene: 4. This CDR3 is 13 amino acids long.

The chain employs TRBV6-5 and TRBJ2-7; D is unclear. Looked up from germline, CDR1 is MNHEY and CDR2 is SVGAGI. CDR3 length equals 13 residues. The V gene lost 5 bases and the J gene lost 2 bases, with 10 bases spanning the gap. The DNA of the CDR3 is TGTGCCAGCAGTACCCACACCCCCTACGAGCAGTACTTC. Translated: CASSTHTPYEQYF.

The chain recombines TRBV21-1 with TRBJ1-1; the D call of TRBD1 is as the table states it, not checked on the DNA. TRBV21-1 is annotated as a pseudogene. The CDR3 sequence is 15 residues long. The CDR3: CASTTGGNENTEAFF. In DNA form, the CDR3 reads TGTGCCAGCACAACAGGGGGCAACGAGAACACTGAAGCTTTCTTT.

J is TRBJ1-4 and V is TRBV9; D possibly corresponds to TRBD1 (5 bases). CDR3 length equals 16 residues. Germline-derived CDR1 and CDR2 are SGDLS and YYNGEE. Trimming cost V 4 bases and J 7 bases, with 20 bases left between them. The CDR3 reads CASSMGQGSSFEKLFF. The CDR3, as DNA: TGTGCCAGCAGCATGGGGCAGGGTTCAAGTTTTGAAAAACTGTTTTTT.

V gene TRBV6-1 combines with J gene TRBJ1-2, with 9 bases identical to TRBD1. In germline, CDR1 is MNHNS, CDR2 SASEGT. V lost 2 bases to trimming and J lost 5 bases; unmatched junction nucleotides: 6. The CDR3 is 15 residues long. The CDR3 reads CASSEPGQGKYGYTF. CDR3 nucleotide sequence: TGTGCCAGCAGTGAACCGGGACAGGGCAAGTATGGCTACACCTTC.

The J gene is TRBJ1-5, the V gene TRBV4-2; no clear D gene. This CDR3 region has 15 residues. Germline CDR1 LGHNA, CDR2 YNFKEQ. V lost 0 bases and J 0 bases, leaving 6 bases between the germline ends. The CDR3 reads CASSQDFGSNQPQHF. DNA for the CDR3: TGTGCCAGCAGCCAAGATTTCGGTAGCAATCAGCCCCAGCATTTT.